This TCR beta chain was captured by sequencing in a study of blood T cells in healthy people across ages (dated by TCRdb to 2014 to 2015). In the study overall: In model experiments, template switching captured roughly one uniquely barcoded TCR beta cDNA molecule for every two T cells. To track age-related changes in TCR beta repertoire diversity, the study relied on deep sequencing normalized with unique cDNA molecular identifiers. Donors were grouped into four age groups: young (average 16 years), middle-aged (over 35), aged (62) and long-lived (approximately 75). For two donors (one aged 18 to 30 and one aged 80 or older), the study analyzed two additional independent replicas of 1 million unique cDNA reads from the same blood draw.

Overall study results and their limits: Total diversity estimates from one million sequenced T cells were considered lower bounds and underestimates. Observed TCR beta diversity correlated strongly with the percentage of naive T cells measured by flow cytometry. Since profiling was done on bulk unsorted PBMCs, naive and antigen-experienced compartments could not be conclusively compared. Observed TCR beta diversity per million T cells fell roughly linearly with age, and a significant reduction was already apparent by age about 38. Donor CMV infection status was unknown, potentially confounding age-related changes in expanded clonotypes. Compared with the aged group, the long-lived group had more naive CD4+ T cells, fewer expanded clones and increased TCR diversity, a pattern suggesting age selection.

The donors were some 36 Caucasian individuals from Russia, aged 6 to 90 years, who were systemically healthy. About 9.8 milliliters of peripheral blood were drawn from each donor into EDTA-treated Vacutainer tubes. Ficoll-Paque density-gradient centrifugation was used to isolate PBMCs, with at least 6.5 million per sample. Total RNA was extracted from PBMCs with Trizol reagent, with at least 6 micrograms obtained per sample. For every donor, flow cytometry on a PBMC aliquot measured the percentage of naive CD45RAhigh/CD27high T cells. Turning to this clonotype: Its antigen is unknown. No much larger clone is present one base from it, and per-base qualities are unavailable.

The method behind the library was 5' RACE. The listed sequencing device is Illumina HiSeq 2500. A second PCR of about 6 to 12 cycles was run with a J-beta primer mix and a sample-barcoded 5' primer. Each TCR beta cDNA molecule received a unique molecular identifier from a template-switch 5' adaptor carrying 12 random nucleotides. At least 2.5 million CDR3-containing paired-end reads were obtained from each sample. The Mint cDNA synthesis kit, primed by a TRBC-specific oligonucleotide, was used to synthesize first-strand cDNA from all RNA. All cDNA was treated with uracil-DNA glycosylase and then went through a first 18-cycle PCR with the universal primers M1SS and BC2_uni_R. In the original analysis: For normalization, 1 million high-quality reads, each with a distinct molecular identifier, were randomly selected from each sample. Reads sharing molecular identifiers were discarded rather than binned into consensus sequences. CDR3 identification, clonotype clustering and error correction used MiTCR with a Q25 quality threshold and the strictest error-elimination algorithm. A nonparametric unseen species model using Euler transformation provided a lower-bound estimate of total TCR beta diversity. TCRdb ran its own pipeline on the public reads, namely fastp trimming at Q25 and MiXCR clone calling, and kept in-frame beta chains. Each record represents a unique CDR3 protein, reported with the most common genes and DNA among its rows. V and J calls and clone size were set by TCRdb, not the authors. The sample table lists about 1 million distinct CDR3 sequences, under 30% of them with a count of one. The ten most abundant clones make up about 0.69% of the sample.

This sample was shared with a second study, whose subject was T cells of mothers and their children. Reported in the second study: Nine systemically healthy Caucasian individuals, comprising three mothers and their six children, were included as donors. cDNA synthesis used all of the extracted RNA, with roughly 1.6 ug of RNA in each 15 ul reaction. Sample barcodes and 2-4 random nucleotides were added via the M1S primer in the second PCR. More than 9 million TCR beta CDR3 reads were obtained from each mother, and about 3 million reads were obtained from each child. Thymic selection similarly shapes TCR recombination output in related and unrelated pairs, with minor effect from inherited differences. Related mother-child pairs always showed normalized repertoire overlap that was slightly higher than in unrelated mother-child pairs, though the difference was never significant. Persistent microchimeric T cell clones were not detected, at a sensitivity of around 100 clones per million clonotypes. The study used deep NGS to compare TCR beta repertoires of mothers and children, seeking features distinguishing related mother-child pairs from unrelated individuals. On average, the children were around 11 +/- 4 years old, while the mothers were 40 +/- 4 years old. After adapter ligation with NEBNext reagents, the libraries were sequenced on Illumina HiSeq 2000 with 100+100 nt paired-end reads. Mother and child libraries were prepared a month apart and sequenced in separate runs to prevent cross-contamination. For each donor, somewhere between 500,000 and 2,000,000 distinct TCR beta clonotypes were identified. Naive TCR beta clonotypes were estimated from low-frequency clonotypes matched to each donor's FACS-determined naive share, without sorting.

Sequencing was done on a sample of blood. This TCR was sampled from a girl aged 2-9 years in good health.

CDR3 loop: CASSLIGRYETQYF. The DNA is as follows: TGTGCCAGCAGTTTAATTGGGCGGTATGAGACCCAGTACTTC. The chain links TRBV28 with TRBJ2-5, with no reliable assignment of the D segment. Per the germline V gene, MDHEN is the CDR1 and SYDVKM is the CDR2. The junction carries 12 bases between V and J, which are trimmed by 2 bases and 5 bases respectively. Counted from cysteine to phenylalanine, this CDR3 has 14 amino acids. Of the read, only the CDR3 DNA is kept; its 42 bases are in frame from base 1.